This TCR beta chain is drawn from a study of shared clonotypes between healthy human individuals. The assay was immunoSEQ multiplex PCR, and TCRdb's table has in-frame clones only and misses some. Among roughly 1,800,000 clones listed, less than 95% were seen once. V dropped 0 bases and J dropped 1 base, with 6 bases sitting between them. Germline V gives CDR1 MNHEY, CDR2 SVGAGI. The CDR3 sequence is 15 residues long. In the naive CD8 group, cells lacked CD45RO and were positively selected for CCR7, so terminally differentiated effector memory CD45RA+ cells were left out. The chain is built from TRBV6-5 and TRBJ1-4; tentative D call: TRBD1 (6 bases). This sequence was found in a man in his late teens or twenties in good health. Sequences were obtained from naive CD8+ T cells sorted from blood. The CDR3 DNA is TGTGCCAGCAGTTACTCCAGGGGAACTAATGAAAAACTGTTTTTT. Translation gives CASSYSRGTNEKLFF.